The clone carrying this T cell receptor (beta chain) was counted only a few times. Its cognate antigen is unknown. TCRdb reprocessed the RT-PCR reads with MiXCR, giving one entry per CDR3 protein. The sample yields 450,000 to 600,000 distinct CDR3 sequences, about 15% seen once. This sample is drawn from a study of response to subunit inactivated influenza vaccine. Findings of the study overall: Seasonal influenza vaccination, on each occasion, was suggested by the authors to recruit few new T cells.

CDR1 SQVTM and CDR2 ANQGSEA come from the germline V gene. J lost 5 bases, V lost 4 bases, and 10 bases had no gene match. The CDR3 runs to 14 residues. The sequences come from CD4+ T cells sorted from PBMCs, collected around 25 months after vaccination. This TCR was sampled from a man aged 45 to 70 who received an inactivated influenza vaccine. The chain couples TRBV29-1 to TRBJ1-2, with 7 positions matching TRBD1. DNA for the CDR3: TGCAGCGTTGCCCTACAGGGGTCCTTTTATGGCTACACCTTC. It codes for CSVALQGSFYGYTF.